The 25 T cell receptor beta chains in this list originate from one sample, sequenced in a study of blood T cells in healthy people across ages. Primers used in a second PCR of about 6 to 11 cycles were a sample-barcoded 5' primer and a J-beta primer mix. TCRdb itself ran the 5' RACE reads through MiXCR, one entry per CDR3 protein. The sample includes under 750,000 distinct CDR3 sequences, around 48% of them seen just once. Sequencing input: blood. Receptors were obtained from a man older than 75 in good health.

The chain employs TRBV7-2 and TRBJ2-3; possibly TRBD1 or TRBD2 for D (5 bases each). The germline CDR1 and CDR2 sequences are SGHTA and FQGNSA. The CDR3 runs to 13 residues. The V end was cut by 4 bases, the J end by 1 base, with 6 bases between. DNA of the CDR3: TGTGCCAGCAGCTGGGACCGCACAGATACGCAGTATTTT. Amino acids: CASSWDRTDTQYF.

V usage is TRBV4-2 and J usage is TRBJ2-7; 8 bases match TRBD1. CDR1 is LGHNA and CDR2 is YNFKEQ in the germline V gene. J was trimmed by 5 bases and V by 1 base; bases with no gene match: 4. The CDR3 covers 14 residues. CDR3 sequence: CASSQGQGSDEQYF. The CDR3 region has the DNA TGTGCCAGCAGCCAAGGACAGGGGTCGGACGAGCAGTACTTC.

The V gene is TRBV12-3 or TRBV12-4, the J gene TRBJ2-7; perhaps TRBD1 as D (5 bases). This CDR3 spans 14 amino acids. V dropped 5 bases and J dropped 7 bases, with 18 bases sitting between them. In DNA, the CDR3 is TGTGCCAGCAGTAGGGGTAGGGGCATTGGGGAGCAGTACTTC. Translated, it gives CASSRGRGIGEQYF.

In the case of this clonotype: The junction shows a germline mismatch at one end, possibly a read error. The CDR3 reads CASSYDQLQHF. The DNA for the CDR3 is TGTGCCAGCAGTTACGATCAGCTCCAGCATTTT. The chain carries TRBV6-2 or TRBV6-3 and TRBJ1-5, with D unclear. The germline V gene has CDR1 MNHEY and CDR2 SVGEGT. The CDR3 spans 11 residues.

The chain joins TRBV20-1 to TRBJ2-7; D is perhaps TRBD1 or TRBD2 (5 bases each). Between the trimmed V and J ends, which lost 3 bases and 8 bases, there was a span of 20 bases. Germline V gene sequence: CDR1 DFQATT, CDR2 SNEGSKA (reference sequence). This CDR3 is built from 14 residues. The CDR3 protein is CSARGETGPTKQYF. DNA for the CDR3: TGCAGTGCTAGGGGGGAGACTGGACCTACGAAGCAGTACTTC.

The chain joins TRBV7-9 to TRBJ1-5, with no clear D. This CDR3 contains 12 residues. Looked up from germline, CDR1 is SEHNR and CDR2 is FQNEAQ (reference sequence). V was clipped by 1 base and J by 7 bases, with 5 bases between them. The CDR3 DNA reads TGTGCCAGCAGCTTAGAGGTACAGCCCCAGCATTTT. It encodes CASSLEVQPQHF. Based on the CDR3 plus reference TRBV7-9 and TRBJ1-5, the full variable domain is DTGVSQNPRHKITKRGQNVTFRCDPISEHNRLYWYRQTLGQGPEFLTYFQNEAQLEKSRLLSDRFSAERPKGSFSTLEIQRTEQGDSAMYLCASSLEVQPQHFGDGTRLSIL.

This clonotype was counted ten times or more. The rearrangement uses TRBV6-6 and TRBJ2-1, with TRBD2 identical over 7 bases. The V segment lost 7 bases and the J segment 7 bases; nucleotides outside the gene matches: 10. The CDR3 is made up of 14 amino acids. Germline CDR1 and CDR2: MNHNY and SVGAGI (reference sequence). The CDR3 region is CASTFPLARNEQFF. CDR3 DNA: TGTGCCAGCACATTCCCACTAGCGAGGAATGAGCAGTTCTTC.

This clonotype showed up just a few times. The genes are TRBV7-9 and TRBJ2-7, with D possibly being TRBD1 or TRBD2 (5 bases each). The CDR3 is 15 residues long. Trimming stripped 4 bases from V and 6 bases from J, with 19 bases between. The germline V gene has CDR1 SEHNR and CDR2 FQNEAQ (reference sequence). This chain's CDR3 is CASSSGTDLKVEQYF. In nucleotides, the CDR3 is TGTGCCAGCAGCTCAGGGACGGATCTTAAAGTCGAGCAGTACTTC.

The gene calls are TRBV6-5 and TRBJ2-2; D possibly matches TRBD1 or TRBD2 (5 bases each). Looked up from germline, CDR1 is MNHEY and CDR2 is SVGAGI. The CDR3 runs to 16 residues. The V end lost 0 bases, the J end lost 1 base, and 9 bases lay between the germline ends. CDR3: CASSYSWDLNTGELFF. CDR3 in DNA: TGTGCCAGCAGTTACTCGTGGGACCTGAACACCGGGGAGCTGTTTTTT.

The chain carries TRBV5-1 and TRBJ1-4; TRBD1 matches at 8 bases. Germline V lookup: CDR1 SGHRS, CDR2 YFSETQ. With 4 bases clipped from V and 2 bases from J, the junction kept 7 bases outside the gene matches. The CDR3 runs to 16 residues. CDR3 region: CASSHEQGATNEKLFF. The CDR3 region has the DNA TGCGCCAGCAGCCACGAGCAGGGGGCGACTAATGAAAAACTGTTTTTT.

The chain joins TRBV7-9 to TRBJ2-1; perhaps TRBD2 as D (8 bases). Trimming pared 1 base from V and 11 bases from J, leaving 24 bases between. This CDR3 is 17 amino acids long. CDR1 and CDR2 (germline): SEHNR, FQNEAQ (reference sequence). CDR3 amino acids: CASSLESGQRAGVKQFF. The CDR3 nucleotides are TGTGCCAGCAGCTTAGAATCGGGACAGCGAGCGGGAGTGAAGCAGTTCTTC.

J is TRBJ2-5 and V is TRBV11-2; a weak D match, TRBD1 (6 bases). The germline CDR1 and CDR2 sequences are SGHAT and FQNNGV. The CDR3 length is 13 residues. Trimming left V 5 bases short and J 5 bases short, with 12 bases between. The CDR3 region has the DNA TGTGCCAGCAGCCAGGGGTCCAGGGAGACCCAGTACTTC. Residues: CASSQGSRETQYF.

The chain couples TRBV5-1 to TRBJ2-7; D perhaps matches TRBD1 (5 bases). Per the germline V gene, CDR1 is SGHRS and CDR2 is YFSETQ. The CDR3 consists of 17 residues. V was shortened by 0 bases and J by 6 bases, with 22 bases between the two germline ends. The chain's CDR3 is CASSLGPGRLSLSEQYF. CDR3 DNA sequence: TGCGCCAGCAGCTTGGGTCCAGGGCGGTTGAGTCTGAGCGAGCAGTACTTC.

The chain has TRBV27 and TRBJ1-5; D unresolved. V was trimmed by 7 bases and J by 4 bases, leaving 5 bases between them. Germline lookup yields CDR1 MNHEY and CDR2 SMNVEV (reference sequence). The CDR3 loop spans 11 amino acids. The CDR3 loop reads CASTRNQPQHF. The CDR3 region has the DNA TGTGCCAGCACCCGTAATCAGCCCCAGCATTTT.

The chain has TRBV7-2 and TRBJ2-3; D unclear. The V end lost 3 bases, the J end lost 4 bases, and 5 bases lay between the germline ends. Germline lookup yields CDR1 SGHTA and CDR2 FQGNSA. The CDR3 has 12 amino acids. This chain's CDR3 is CASSFNADTQYF. CDR3 DNA sequence: TGTGCCAGCAGCTTTAACGCAGATACGCAGTATTTT.

The J gene is TRBJ2-7, the V gene TRBV29-1; D might be TRBD1 (6 bases). Between the trimmed V and J ends, which lost 4 bases and 2 bases, there was a span of 15 bases. CDR1 and CDR2 from the germline V gene are SQVTM and ANQGSEA. The CDR3 is made up of 14 amino acids. The CDR3 DNA is TGCAGCGTTGTTCCCGGGACAAGGACCTACGAGCAGTACTTC. Amino acids: CSVVPGTRTYEQYF.

The gene calls are TRBV29-1 and TRBJ2-3, with D tentatively TRBD2 (6 bases). Trimming removed 4 bases at V and 0 bases at J, with 11 bases between. The CDR3 is 14 residues long. Germline V gene lookup returns CDR1 SQVTM and CDR2 ANQGSEA. CDR3 loop: CSVVRRDSTDTQYF. CDR3 nucleotides: TGCAGCGTTGTCCGGCGGGATAGCACAGATACGCAGTATTTT.

With respect to this clonotype: A much larger clone is a single base away; this may be a read error. The chain is built from TRBV20-1 and TRBJ2-5; 8 bases line up with TRBD2. The CDR3 is 14 residues long. With 3 bases clipped from V and 11 bases from J, the junction kept 14 bases outside the gene matches. From germline, CDR1 is DFQATT and CDR2 SNEGSKA (reference sequence). CDR3 loop: CSARGGGNYNEQYF. CDR3 nucleotides: TGCAGTGCTAGGGGCGGGGGGAATTACAATGAGCAGTACTTC.

The chain has TRBV6-2 or TRBV6-3 and TRBJ2-7; D might be TRBD1 (6 bases). In germline, CDR1 is MNHEY, CDR2 SVGEGT. Trimming removed 5 bases from V and 7 bases from J, with 21 bases in between. The CDR3 has 15 residues. For the CDR3, the DNA is TGTGCCAGCAGTCCAGCACCCGACAGGTCCAGGGAGCAGTACTTC. Translation: CASSPAPDRSREQYF.

Comment on this clonotype: Sequence at one end of the junction differs from germline and may be a read error. The J gene is TRBJ2-1, the V gene TRBV10-3; tentatively, D is TRBD1 (6 bases). The germline V gene encodes CDR1 ENHRY and CDR2 SYGVKD. The CDR3 covers 14 residues. This CDR3 is CASSLGAEYNGQFF. The CDR3 region has the DNA TGTGCCTCCTCCCTGGGGGCGGAGTACAATGGGCAGTTCTTC.

Comments on this clonotype: The junction differs from germline at one of its ends, possibly a read error. The V call is TRBV3-1, the J call TRBJ2-3, with D unresolved. The CDR3 has 17 amino acids. Germline V gene sequence: CDR1 LGHDT, CDR2 YNNKEL (reference sequence). As DNA, the CDR3 is TGTGCCAGCAGCCATAACGGCACCGCTGATAGCACAGATACACAGTATTTT. As protein: CASSHNGTADSTDTQYF.

A few counts support this clonotype. The rearrangement links TRBV28 to TRBJ2-7, with TRBD2 identical over 7 bases. CDR1 MDHEN and CDR2 SYDVKM come from the germline V gene. Germline trimming cut 3 bases from V and 0 bases from J; bases unmatched to any gene: 8. The CDR3 spans 16 residues. CDR3 coding DNA: TGTGCCAGCAGTTTTGAACCCGGGACTATCTCCTACGAGCAGTACTTC. It translates to CASSFEPGTISYEQYF. Full variable domain (outside the CDR3, taken from reference TRBV28 and TRBJ2-7): DVKVTQSSRYLVKRTGEKVFLECVQDMDHENMFWYRQDPGLGLRLIYFSYDVKMKEKGDIPEGYSVSREKKERFSLILESASTNQTSMYLCASSFEPGTISYEQYFGPGTRLTVT.

The sample holds a few counts of this clonotype. CDR3 residues: CASTRHGGTDTQYF. CDR3 DNA sequence: TGCGCCAGCACCCGACACGGTGGGACAGATACGCAGTATTTT. V gene TRBV5-1 combines with J gene TRBJ2-3, with D unresolved. V dropped 6 bases and J dropped 3 bases, with 14 bases sitting between them. The CDR3 spans 14 residues. Germline CDR1 and CDR2: SGHRS and YFSETQ.

This chain connects TRBV18 to TRBJ2-7, with 9 bases fitting TRBD1. This CDR3 contains 18 residues. Trimming took 6 bases from V and 7 from J; bases not matched to a gene: 22. Germline assignment: CDR1 KGHSH and CDR2 LQKENI. This CDR3 reads CASSYRDRDLIRDNEQYF. CDR3 coding DNA: TGTGCCAGCTCCTACCGGGACAGGGATCTCATTAGGGACAATGAGCAGTACTTC.

V is TRBV7-2 and J is TRBJ2-5; no reliable D call. The CDR3 has 14 residues. CDR1 and CDR2 (germline): SGHTA, FQGNSA. V was shortened by 2 bases and J by 5 bases, with 12 bases between the two germline ends. CDR3 residues: CASSLQSRRETQYF. In DNA form, the CDR3 reads TGTGCCAGCAGCTTACAGAGCAGAAGGGAGACCCAGTACTTC.